The rows below give T cell receptor beta chains drawn from one sample of a study of cytomegalovirus exposure and HLA in healthy donors. Clones were read by immunoSEQ multiplex PCR, and TCRdb kept only the in-frame ones, dropping some. Counted here are about 140,000 clones, around 75% occurring once; the ten biggest clones make up 0.95% to 1.5%. Sequencing was performed on PBMCs. The receptor source for this set is a female donor in good health and CMV-seronegative. CDR3s include the opening cysteine and the closing phenylalanine or tryptophan. The D gene is left open where the match is weak.

j_gene: TRBJ2-3; v_gene: TRBV28; d_gene: TRBD1; CDR3aa: CASGRGQGRTLDTQYF; CDR3nt: TGTGCCAGCGGCCGGGGACAGGGACGTACGTTGGATACGCAGTATTTT
j_gene: TRBJ2-5; v_gene: TRBV29-1; d_gene: .; CDR3aa: CSVVPGIGETQYF; CDR3nt: TGCAGCGTTGTTCCAGGGATAGGGGAGACCCAGTACTTC
j_gene: TRBJ1-1; v_gene: TRBV7-3; d_gene: .; CDR3aa: CASRGAENTEAFF; CDR3nt: TGTGCCAGCAGAGGGGCGGAGAACACTGAAGCTTTCTTT
j_gene: TRBJ2-7; v_gene: TRBV2; d_gene: TRBD1; CDR3aa: CASCAGTGATYEQYF; CDR3nt: TGTGCCAGCTGCGCCGGGACAGGCGCCACCTACGAGCAGTACTTC
j_gene: TRBJ1-1; v_gene: TRBV7-9; d_gene: .; CDR3aa: CASSAYVETEAFF; CDR3nt: TGTGCCAGCAGCGCATATGTGGAGACTGAAGCTTTCTTT
j_gene: TRBJ2-2; v_gene: TRBV29-1; d_gene: .; CDR3aa: CSVGSSGELFF; CDR3nt: TGCAGCGTTGGTAGCTCCGGGGAGCTGTTTTTT
j_gene: TRBJ1-2; v_gene: TRBV7-2; d_gene: TRBD1; CDR3aa: CASSSKNAGGAGRGYTF; CDR3nt: TGTGCCAGCAGCTCTAAAAACGCAGGGGGCGCGGGTCGTGGCTACACCTTC
j_gene: TRBJ2-7; v_gene: TRBV9; d_gene: .; CDR3aa: CASSDPDSYEQYF; CDR3nt: TGTGCCAGCAGCGACCCGGACAGCTACGAGCAGTACTTC
j_gene: TRBJ2-1; v_gene: TRBV25-1; d_gene: TRBD2; CDR3aa: CASSEYRTSGGEQFF; CDR3nt: TGTGCCAGCAGTGAATATCGGACTAGCGGGGGGGAGCAGTTCTTC
j_gene: TRBJ2-1; v_gene: TRBV7-9; d_gene: .; CDR3aa: CASSPIYGEIYNEQFF; CDR3nt: TGTGCCAGCAGCCCGATCTACGGGGAGATCTACAATGAGCAGTTCTTC